Listed below are T cell receptor beta chains from one sample, sequenced in a study of blood T cell repertoires in COVID-19. Produced via immunoSEQ multiplex PCR; TCRdb's table is partial and in-frame only. The data contain some 30,000 clones, 87% of them seen just once; the ten biggest clones take up roughly 2.1%. Sequencing was done on a sample of peripheral blood. The receptors originated from a man between 45 and 60 years old with active or convalescent COVID-19. Both conserved end residues are part of each CDR3. D genes are given only for firm matches. Clone size is shown for a subset of rows, as once, few, many or a class of expanded clone.

d_call	j_call	clone_size	v_call	cdr3_nt	cdr3_aa
TRBD1	TRBJ1-2	NA	TRBV28	TGTGCCAGCAGTACTCAAAGGACAGGGGGGAACTATGGCTACACCTTC	CASSTQRTGGNYGYTF
NA	TRBJ1-1	once	TRBV6-5	TGTGCCAGCAGGGGACTTTCGGGGACTGAAGCTTTCTTT	CASRGLSGTEAFF
NA	TRBJ2-1	NA	TRBV7-9	TGTGCCAGCAGCTTAAGGCCCGGGGGTGAGCAGTTCTTC	CASSLRPGGEQFF
NA	TRBJ2-7	NA	TRBV4-1	TGCGCCAGCAGCCAAGATCTATCTCACCCCTACGAGCAGTACTTC	CASSQDLSHPYEQYF
TRBD2	TRBJ2-5	NA	TRBV7-8	TGTGCCAGCAGCTTATGGCCTAGCGGCCAAGAGACCCAGTACTTC	CASSLWPSGQETQYF
TRBD1	TRBJ2-7	NA	TRBV7-8	TGTGCCAGCAGCTCCAGGGGGCCGGGCTGGGAGCTCTACGAGCAGTACTTC	CASSSRGPGWELYEQYF
NA	TRBJ1-5	NA	TRBV7-2	TGTGCCAGCAGCCTAGGACAAATCAATCAGCCCCAGCATTTT	CASSLGQINQPQHF
NA	TRBJ2-7	NA	TRBV27	TGTGCCAGCAGTTTATCGGGCCACTACGAGCAGTACTTC	CASSLSGHYEQYF
TRBD1	TRBJ1-6	once	TRBV5-1	TGCGCCAGCAGCACCGGGACAGGGGGTTCACCCCTCCACTTT	CASSTGTGGSPLHF
TRBD2	TRBJ2-2	NA	TRBV29-1	TGCCGCGTTGAAACTGGGGGGGGCACCGGGGAGCTGTTTTTT	CRVETGGGTGELFF
NA	TRBJ2-5	NA	TRBV28	TGTGCCAGCACAGGGATCTTAGAGACCCAGTACTTC	CASTGILETQYF
NA	TRBJ2-1	NA	TRBV19	TGTGCCAGTAGTGGGCCCCATTACAATGAGCAGTTCTTC	CASSGPHYNEQFF
TRBD1	TRBJ1-1	once	TRBV11-2	TGTGCCAGCAGCCACTCGACAGGGTCGAGGACTGAAGCTTTCTTT	CASSHSTGSRTEAFF
TRBD2	TRBJ2-3	NA	TRBV10-3	TGTGCCACCGGACTAGCGGGCGAAGATACGCAGTATTTT	CATGLAGEDTQYF
TRBD1	TRBJ1-2	NA	TRBV18	TGTGCCAGCTCACCCATAACAGGGGCCGAAAACTATGGCTACACCTTC	CASSPITGAENYGYTF
TRBD1	TRBJ1-1	NA	TRBV11-2	TGTGCCAGCAGCTTGACAGGGGTTGACACTGAAGCTTTCTTT	CASSLTGVDTEAFF
NA	TRBJ1-1	NA	TRBV2	TGTGCCAGCAAGGGGGATATGAACACTGAAGCTTTCTTT	CASKGDMNTEAFF
NA	TRBJ1-6	few	TRBV2	TGTGCCAGCAGTGGGGGCAGGACAAATAATTCACCCCTCCACTTT	CASSGGRTNNSPLHF
NA	TRBJ1-1	NA	TRBV18	TGTGCCAGCTCACCCTATACAGGAGTCGACACTGAAGCTTTCTTT	CASSPYTGVDTEAFF
TRBD2	TRBJ2-5	NA	TRBV4-3	TGCGCCAGCAGCCAAGCGCGGGGGGGCCAAGAGACCCAGTACTTC	CASSQARGGQETQYF
TRBD2	TRBJ2-1	NA	TRBV28	TGTGCCAGCAGTTCTGTCCGACTAGCGGTCTCCTACAATGAGCAGTTCTTC	CASSSVRLAVSYNEQFF
NA	TRBJ1-2	few	TRBV5-1	TGCGCCAGCAGCCCCCAACAGGCCGCGCGGCAGGGCTACACCTTC	CASSPQQAARQGYTF
NA	TRBJ1-3	few	TRBV9	TGTGCCAGCAGCGTAGCTCCCGGGGGAAACACCATATATTTT	CASSVAPGGNTIYF
TRBD1	TRBJ1-5	once	TRBV4-1	TGCGCCAGCAGCCAGTTCGGACAGGGATACAATCAGCCCCAGCATTTT	CASSQFGQGYNQPQHF
NA	TRBJ1-4	NA	TRBV5-5	TGTGCCAGCAGCCGACTCAGCAATTTGATCAATGAAAAACTGTTTTTT	CASSRLSNLINEKLFF
TRBD2	TRBJ2-1	NA	TRBV18	TGTGCCAGCTCGCCCATCTCTACTAGCGTCAATGAGCAGTTCTTC	CASSPISTSVNEQFF
NA	TRBJ2-7	NA	TRBV7-9	TGTGCCAGCAGCTTCCCGGGGTCCTACGAGCAGTACTTC	CASSFPGSYEQYF
TRBD1	TRBJ2-7	NA	TRBV6-5	TGTGCCAGCAGTTACGGGACAGGGTACTACGAGCAGTACTTC	CASSYGTGYYEQYF
NA	TRBJ2-3	NA	TRBV21-1	TGTGCCAGCAGCAAAGAGGGGGCTGGGGGAGGCCCGGCATTCGCAGATACGCAGTATTTT	CASSKEGAGGGPAFADTQYF
NA	TRBJ1-5	NA	TRBV28	TGTGCCAGCAGTTTGGGGGGAAGGGGCAATCAGCCCCAGCATTTT	CASSLGGRGNQPQHF
NA	TRBJ2-5	NA	TRBV12-1	TGTGCCAGCAGCGCGGGCAGGCAAGAGACCCAGTACTTC	CASSAGRQETQYF
NA	TRBJ2-5	NA	TRBV3-1/TRBV3-2	TGTGCCAGCAGCCAAGATCGAATACAGGGGGGGGAGACCCAGTACTTC	CASSQDRIQGGETQYF
TRBD1	TRBJ2-3	NA	TRBV2	TGTGCCAGCAACCGACAGGGGTCGGGCACAGATACGCAGTATTTT	CASNRQGSGTDTQYF
NA	TRBJ2-7	NA	TRBV24-1	TGTGCCACCAGTGATCCTAACTACGAGCAGTACTTC	CATSDPNYEQYF
TRBD1	TRBJ2-5	NA	TRBV6-2/TRBV6-3	TGTGCCAGCAGTTACCGGGTCAGGGGGCGGGAGACCCAGTACTTC	CASSYRVRGRETQYF
TRBD1	TRBJ1-4	once	TRBV5-6	TGTGCCAGCAGCTTCGGGACAGGGATTAATGAAAAACTGTTTTTT	CASSFGTGINEKLFF
NA	TRBJ1-2	NA	TRBV7-8	TGTGCCACCCCGAAAAAGATGATTGGGGGGATTGGCTACACCTTC	CATPKKMIGGIGYTF
NA	TRBJ2-1	NA	TRBV11-2	TGTGCCAGCAGCTTAAGGGGTTACAATGAGCAGTTCTTC	CASSLRGYNEQFF
NA	TRBJ2-3	NA	TRBV18	TGTGCCAGCTCACCCCAGGGCCTCACAGATACGCAGTATTTT	CASSPQGLTDTQYF
TRBD1	TRBJ1-4	NA	TRBV30	TGTGCCGGACGGACAGGAGGACTGTTTTTT	CAGRTGGLFF
NA	TRBJ2-3	NA	TRBV27	TGTGCCAGCAGTTGGGGGCAGTTGCCCACAGATACGCAGTATTTT	CASSWGQLPTDTQYF
TRBD2	TRBJ2-1	NA	TRBV2	TGTGCCAGCAGTCGGGGGGGTAGTGGCTACAATGAGCAGTTCTTC	CASSRGGSGYNEQFF
TRBD1	TRBJ2-7	NA	TRBV28	TGTGCCAGCAGTCCCTGGGACAGGGGTCGGTACGAGCAGTACTTC	CASSPWDRGRYEQYF
TRBD2	TRBJ2-1	NA	TRBV7-2	TGTGCCAGCAGCTTATTAGCGGGAGTACCAAATGAGCAGTTCTTC	CASSLLAGVPNEQFF
NA	TRBJ1-2	NA	TRBV24-1	TGTGCCACCAGTGACGGGGTGAACTATGGCTACACCTTC	CATSDGVNYGYTF
TRBD1	TRBJ1-1	NA	TRBV6-1	TGTGCCAGCAGTGAAACAGGGGTGATGAACACTGAAGCTTTCTTT	CASSETGVMNTEAFF
NA	TRBJ2-7	NA	TRBV9	TGTGCCAGCAGCGTAGAGGAAGGGGGACTACGCTACGAGCAGTACTTC	CASSVEEGGLRYEQYF
NA	TRBJ2-3	NA	TRBV19	TGTGCCAGTAGTAGACCAGGGTCGGCCACAGATACGCAGTATTTT	CASSRPGSATDTQYF
NA	TRBJ2-6	once	TRBV4-1	TGCGCCAGCAGCCCCCGGTCCACCCGAAGCTCTGGGGCCAACGTCCTGACTTTC	CASSPRSTRSSGANVLTF
TRBD1	TRBJ1-6	NA	TRBV28	TGTGCCAGCAGTTTTCTCGGGACAGAAAAGGCTTCACCCCTCCACTTT	CASSFLGTEKASPLHF
NA	TRBJ1-4	NA	TRBV27	TGTGCCAGCAGCATCCAGGGAATGAATAATGAAAAACTGTTTTTT	CASSIQGMNNEKLFF
TRBD1	TRBJ1-2	NA	TRBV7-2	TGTGCCAGCAGCTCGGGACAGGGGGCAAACTATGGCTACACCTTC	CASSSGQGANYGYTF
NA	TRBJ1-2	NA	TRBV6-5	TGTGCCAGCAGTCCGCAGGGGAACTATGGCTACACCTTC	CASSPQGNYGYTF
NA	TRBJ1-6	NA	TRBV10-3	TGTGCCATCAGCGGGCAACAGGGAAGCTCCTATAATTCACCCCTCCACTTT	CAISGQQGSSYNSPLHF
NA	TRBJ1-1	NA	TRBV2	TGTGCCAGCAGTGTTTCAGCGGAGGCAGGGGTGAACACTGAAGCTTTCTTT	CASSVSAEAGVNTEAFF
TRBD1	TRBJ1-5	NA	TRBV27	TGTGCCAGCAGTTCTAACCGGGACAGGGGGCATTTT	CASSSNRDRGHF
TRBD2	TRBJ2-2	NA	TRBV4-3	TGCGCCAGCAGCCAAGAAAGGTGGAAAGCGGGAGAGGGCACCGGGGAGCTGTTTTTT	CASSQERWKAGEGTGELFF
NA	TRBJ2-7	once	TRBV10-3	TGTGCCATCAGCCCAACCCTTGCGGAGCAGTACTTC	CAISPTLAEQYF
TRBD2	TRBJ2-3	NA	TRBV3-1/TRBV3-2	TGTGCCAGCAGCCAAGTCCCCGGCGGCCGACTAGCGGGAGGGCCGAGAGATACGCAGTATTTT	CASSQVPGGRLAGGPRDTQYF
NA	TRBJ1-5	NA	TRBV6-5	TGTGCCAGTGCCCCTACAGAAAGCAATCAGCCCCAGCATTTT	CASAPTESNQPQHF